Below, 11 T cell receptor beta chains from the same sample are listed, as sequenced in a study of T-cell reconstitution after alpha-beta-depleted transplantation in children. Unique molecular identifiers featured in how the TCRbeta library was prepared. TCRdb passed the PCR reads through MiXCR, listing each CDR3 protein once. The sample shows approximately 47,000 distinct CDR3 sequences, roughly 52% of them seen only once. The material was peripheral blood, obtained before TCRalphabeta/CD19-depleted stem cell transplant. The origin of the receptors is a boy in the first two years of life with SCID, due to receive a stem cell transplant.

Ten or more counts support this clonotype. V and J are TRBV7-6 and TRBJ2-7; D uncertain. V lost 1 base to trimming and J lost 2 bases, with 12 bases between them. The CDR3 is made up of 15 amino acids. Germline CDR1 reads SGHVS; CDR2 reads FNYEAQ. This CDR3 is CASSLGNTVPYEQYF. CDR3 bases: TGTGCCAGCAGCTTAGGAAACACGGTACCCTACGAGCAGTACTTC.

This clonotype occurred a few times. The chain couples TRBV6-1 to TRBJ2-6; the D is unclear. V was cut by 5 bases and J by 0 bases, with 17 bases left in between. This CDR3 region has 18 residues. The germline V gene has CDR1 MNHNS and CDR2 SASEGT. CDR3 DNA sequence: TGTGCCAGCAGTCCCCGTTCCTCAAGGACCTCTGGGGCCAACGTCCTGACTTTC. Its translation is CASSPRSSRTSGANVLTF.

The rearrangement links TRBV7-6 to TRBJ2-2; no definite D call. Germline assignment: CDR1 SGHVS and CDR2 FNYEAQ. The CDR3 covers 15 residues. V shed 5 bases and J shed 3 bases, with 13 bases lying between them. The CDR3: CASSPLMGYTGELFF. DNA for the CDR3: TGTGCCAGCAGCCCCCTTATGGGCTACACCGGGGAGCTGTTTTTT. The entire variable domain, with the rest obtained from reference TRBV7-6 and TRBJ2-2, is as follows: GAGVSQSPRYKVTKRGQDVALRCDPISGHVSLYWYRQALGQGPEFLTYFNYEAQQDKSGLPNDRFSAERPEGSISTLTIQRTEQRDSAMYRCASSPLMGYTGELFFGEGSRLTVL.

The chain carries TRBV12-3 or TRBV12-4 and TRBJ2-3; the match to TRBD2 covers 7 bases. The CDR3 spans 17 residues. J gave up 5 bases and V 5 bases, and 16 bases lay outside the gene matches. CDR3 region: CASSPQVAAGVKDTQYF. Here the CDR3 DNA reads TGTGCCAGCAGTCCCCAAGTGGCGGCGGGGGTGAAAGATACGCAGTATTTT.

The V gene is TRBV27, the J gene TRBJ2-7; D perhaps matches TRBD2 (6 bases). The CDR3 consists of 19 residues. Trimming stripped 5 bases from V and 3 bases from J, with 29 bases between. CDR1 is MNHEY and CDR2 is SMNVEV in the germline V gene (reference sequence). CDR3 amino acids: CASSNRPGLAAGPYYEQYF. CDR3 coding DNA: TGTGCCAGCAGTAACCGCCCGGGACTGGCCGCGGGTCCGTACTACGAGCAGTACTTC.

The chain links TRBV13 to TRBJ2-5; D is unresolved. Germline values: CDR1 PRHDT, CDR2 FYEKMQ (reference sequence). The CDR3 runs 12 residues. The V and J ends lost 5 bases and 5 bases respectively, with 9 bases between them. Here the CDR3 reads CASSRTSETQYF. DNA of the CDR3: TGTGCCAGCAGCCGCACGTCCGAGACCCAGTACTTC.

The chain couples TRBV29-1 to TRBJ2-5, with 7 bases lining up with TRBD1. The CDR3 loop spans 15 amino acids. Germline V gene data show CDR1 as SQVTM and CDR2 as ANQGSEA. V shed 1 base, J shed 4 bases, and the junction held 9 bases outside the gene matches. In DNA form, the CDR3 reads TGCAGCGTTGAAGGACACCCCAGGGGGATAGAGACCCAGTACTTC. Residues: CSVEGHPRGIETQYF. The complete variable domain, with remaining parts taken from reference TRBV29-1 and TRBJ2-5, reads SAVISQKPSRDICQRGTSLTIQCQVDSQVTMMFWYRQQPGQSLTLIATANQGSEATYESGFVIDKFPISRPNLTFSTLTVSNMSPEDSSIYLCSVEGHPRGIETQYFGPGTRLLVL.

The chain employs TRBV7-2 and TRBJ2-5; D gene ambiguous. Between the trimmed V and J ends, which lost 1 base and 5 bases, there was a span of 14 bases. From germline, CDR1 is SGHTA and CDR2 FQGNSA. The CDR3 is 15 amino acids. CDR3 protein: CASSLGVAGWETQYF. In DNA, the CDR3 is TGTGCCAGCAGCTTAGGGGTAGCCGGGTGGGAGACCCAGTACTTC.

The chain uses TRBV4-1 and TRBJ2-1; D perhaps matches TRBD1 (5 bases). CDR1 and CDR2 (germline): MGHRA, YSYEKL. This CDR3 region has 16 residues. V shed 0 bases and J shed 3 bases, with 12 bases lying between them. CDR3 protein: CASSQEGASVYNEQFF. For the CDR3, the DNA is TGCGCCAGCAGCCAAGAAGGGGCTTCGGTCTACAATGAGCAGTTCTTC.

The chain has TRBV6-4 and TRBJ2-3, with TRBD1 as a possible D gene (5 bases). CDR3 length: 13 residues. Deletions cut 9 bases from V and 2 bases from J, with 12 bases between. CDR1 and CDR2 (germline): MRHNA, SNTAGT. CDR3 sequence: CARLTDPTDTQYF. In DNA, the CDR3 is TGTGCCAGGTTGACAGACCCCACAGATACGCAGTATTTT.

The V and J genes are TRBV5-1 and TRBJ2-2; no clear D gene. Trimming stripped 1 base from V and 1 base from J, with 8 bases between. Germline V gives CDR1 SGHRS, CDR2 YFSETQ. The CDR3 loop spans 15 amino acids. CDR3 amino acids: CASSLQGLNTGELFF. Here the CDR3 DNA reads TGCGCCAGCAGCTTGCAAGGGTTGAACACCGGGGAGCTGTTTTTT.